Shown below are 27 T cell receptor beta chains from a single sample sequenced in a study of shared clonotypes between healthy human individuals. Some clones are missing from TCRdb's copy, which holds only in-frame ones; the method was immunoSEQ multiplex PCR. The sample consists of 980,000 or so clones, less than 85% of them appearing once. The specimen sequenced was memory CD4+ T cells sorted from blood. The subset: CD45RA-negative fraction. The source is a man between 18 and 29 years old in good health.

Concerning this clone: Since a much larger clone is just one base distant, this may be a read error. CDR3 DNA sequence: TGTGCCAGCGGGTATAGCAATCAGCCCCAGCATTTT. This translates into CASGYSNQPQHF. The V and J genes are TRBV6-1 and TRBJ1-5; no definite D call. The V gene lost 8 bases and the J gene lost 0 bases, with 5 bases spanning the gap. This CDR3 has 12 amino acids. The germline V gene encodes CDR1 MNHNS and CDR2 SASEGT.

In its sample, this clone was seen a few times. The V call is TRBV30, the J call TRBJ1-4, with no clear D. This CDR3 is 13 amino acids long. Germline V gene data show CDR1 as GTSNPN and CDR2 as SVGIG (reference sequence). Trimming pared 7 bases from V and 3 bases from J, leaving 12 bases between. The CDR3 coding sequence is TGTGCCTCAACCCAGCTATCTAATGAAAAACTGTTTTTT. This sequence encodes CASTQLSNEKLFF.

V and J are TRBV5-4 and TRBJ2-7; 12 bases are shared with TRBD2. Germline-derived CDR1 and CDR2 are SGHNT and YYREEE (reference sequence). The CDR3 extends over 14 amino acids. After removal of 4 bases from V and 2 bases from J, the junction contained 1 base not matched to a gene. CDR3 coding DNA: TGTGCCAGCAGCCGGACTAGCGGGACCTACGAGCAGTACTTC. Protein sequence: CASSRTSGTYEQYF.

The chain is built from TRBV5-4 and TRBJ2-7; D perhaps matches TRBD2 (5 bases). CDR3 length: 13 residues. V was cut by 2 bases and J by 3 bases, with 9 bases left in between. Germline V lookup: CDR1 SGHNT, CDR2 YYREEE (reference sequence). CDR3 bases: TGTGCCAGCAGCTTCGGCAGCGGCTACGAGCAGTACTTC. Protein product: CASSFGSGYEQYF. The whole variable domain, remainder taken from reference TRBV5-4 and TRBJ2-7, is ETGVTQSPTHLIKTRGQQVTLRCSSQSGHNTVSWYQQALGQGPQFIFQYYREEENGRGNFPPRFSGLQFPNYSSELNVNALELDDSALYLCASSFGSGYEQYFGPGTRLTVT.

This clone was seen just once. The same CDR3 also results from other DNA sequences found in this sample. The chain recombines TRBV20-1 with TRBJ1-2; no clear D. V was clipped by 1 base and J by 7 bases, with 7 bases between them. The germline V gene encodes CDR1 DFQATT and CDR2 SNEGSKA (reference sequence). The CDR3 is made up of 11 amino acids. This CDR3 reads CSARVGVGYTF. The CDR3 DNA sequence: TGCAGTGCTAGAGTGGGTGTTGGCTACACCTTC.

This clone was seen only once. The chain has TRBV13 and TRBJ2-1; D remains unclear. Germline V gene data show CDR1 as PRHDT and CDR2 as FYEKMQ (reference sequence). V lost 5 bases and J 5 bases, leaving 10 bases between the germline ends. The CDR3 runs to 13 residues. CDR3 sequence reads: CASSAQTHNEQFF. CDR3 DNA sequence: TGTGCCAGCAGCGCCCAGACCCACAATGAGCAGTTCTTC.

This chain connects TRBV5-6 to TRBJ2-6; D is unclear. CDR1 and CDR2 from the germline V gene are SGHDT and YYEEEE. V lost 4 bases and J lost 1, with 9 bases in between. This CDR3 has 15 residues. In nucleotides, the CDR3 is TGTGCCAGCAGCACGAAGGCTTCTGGGGCCAACGTCCTGACTTTC. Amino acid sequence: CASSTKASGANVLTF.

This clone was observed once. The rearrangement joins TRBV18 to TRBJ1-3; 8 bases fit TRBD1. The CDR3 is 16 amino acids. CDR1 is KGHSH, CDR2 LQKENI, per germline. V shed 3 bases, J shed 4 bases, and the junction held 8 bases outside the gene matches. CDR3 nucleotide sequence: TGTGCCAGCTCACCCGCCCTTGGACAGGGAGGAAACACCATATATTTT. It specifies CASSPALGQGGNTIYF.

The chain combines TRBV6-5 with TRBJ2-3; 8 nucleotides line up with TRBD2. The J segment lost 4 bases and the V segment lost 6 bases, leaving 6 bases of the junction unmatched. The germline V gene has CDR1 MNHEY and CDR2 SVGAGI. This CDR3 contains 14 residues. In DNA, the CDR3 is TGTGCCAGCAGACTCCGGGGGGGCTCAGATACGCAGTATTTT. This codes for CASRLRGGSDTQYF.

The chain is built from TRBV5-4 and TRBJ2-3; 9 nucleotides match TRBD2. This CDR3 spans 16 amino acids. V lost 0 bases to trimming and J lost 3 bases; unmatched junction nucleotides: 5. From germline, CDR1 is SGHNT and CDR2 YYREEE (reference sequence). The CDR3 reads CASSLGGSGGTDTQYF. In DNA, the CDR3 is TGTGCCAGCAGCTTGGGCGGTAGCGGGGGAACAGATACGCAGTATTTT.

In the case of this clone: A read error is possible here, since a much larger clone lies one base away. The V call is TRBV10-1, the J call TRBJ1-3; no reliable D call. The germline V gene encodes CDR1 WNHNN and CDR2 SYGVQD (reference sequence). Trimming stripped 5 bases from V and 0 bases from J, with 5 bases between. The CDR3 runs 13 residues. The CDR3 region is CASSLTSGNTIYF. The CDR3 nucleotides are TGCGCCAGCAGTCTGACCTCTGGAAACACCATATATTTT.

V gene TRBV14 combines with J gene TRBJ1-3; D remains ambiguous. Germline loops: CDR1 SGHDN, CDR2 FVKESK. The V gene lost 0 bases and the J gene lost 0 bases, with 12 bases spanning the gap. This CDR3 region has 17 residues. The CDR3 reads CASSQDMTTSSGNTIYF. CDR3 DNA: TGTGCCAGCAGCCAAGATATGACAACAAGCTCTGGAAACACCATATATTTT. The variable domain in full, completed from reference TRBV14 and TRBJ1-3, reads EAGVTQFPSHSVIEKGQTVTLRCDPISGHDNLYWYRRVMGKEIKFLLHFVKESKQDESGMPNNRFLAERTGGTYSTLKVQPAELEDSGVYFCASSQDMTTSSGNTIYFGEGSWLTVV.

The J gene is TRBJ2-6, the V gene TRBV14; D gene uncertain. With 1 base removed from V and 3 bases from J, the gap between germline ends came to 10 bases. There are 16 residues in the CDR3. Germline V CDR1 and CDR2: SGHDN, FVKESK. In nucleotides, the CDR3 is TGTGCCAGCAGCCAAGCTCCGGGCTTTGGGGCCAACGTCCTGACTTTC. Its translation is CASSQAPGFGANVLTF.

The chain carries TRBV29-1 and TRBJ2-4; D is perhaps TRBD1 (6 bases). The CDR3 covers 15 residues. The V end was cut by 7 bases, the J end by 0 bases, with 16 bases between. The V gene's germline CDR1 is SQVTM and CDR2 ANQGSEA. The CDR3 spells CSGRTAYVAKNIQYF. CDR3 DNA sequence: TGCAGCGGACGGACAGCGTACGTAGCCAAAAACATTCAGTACTTC.

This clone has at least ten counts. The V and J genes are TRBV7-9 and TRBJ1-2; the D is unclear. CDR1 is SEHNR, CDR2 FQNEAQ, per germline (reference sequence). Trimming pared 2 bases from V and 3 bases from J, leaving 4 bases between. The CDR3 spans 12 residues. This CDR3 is CASSLSYYGYTF. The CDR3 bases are TGTGCCAGCAGCTTATCGTACTATGGCTACACCTTC. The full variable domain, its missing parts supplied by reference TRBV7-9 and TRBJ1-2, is DTGVSQNPRHKITKRGQNVTFRCDPISEHNRLYWYRQTLGQGPEFLTYFQNEAQLEKSRLLSDRFSAERPKGSFSTLEIQRTEQGDSAMYLCASSLSYYGYTFGSGTRLTVV.

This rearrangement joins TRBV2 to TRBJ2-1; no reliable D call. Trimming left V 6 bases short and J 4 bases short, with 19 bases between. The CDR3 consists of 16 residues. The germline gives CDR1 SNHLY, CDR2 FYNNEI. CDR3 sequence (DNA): TGTGCCAGCAGGGGGATGGGTGGTGCCCATTACAATGAGCAGTTCTTC. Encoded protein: CASRGMGGAHYNEQFF.

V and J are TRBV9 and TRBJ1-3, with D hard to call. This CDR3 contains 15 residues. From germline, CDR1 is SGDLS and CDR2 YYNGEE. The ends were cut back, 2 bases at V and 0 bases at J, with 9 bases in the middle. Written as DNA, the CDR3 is TGTGCCAGCAGCGTTTCTGAAGTCTCTGGAAACACCATATATTTT. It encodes CASSVSEVSGNTIYF.

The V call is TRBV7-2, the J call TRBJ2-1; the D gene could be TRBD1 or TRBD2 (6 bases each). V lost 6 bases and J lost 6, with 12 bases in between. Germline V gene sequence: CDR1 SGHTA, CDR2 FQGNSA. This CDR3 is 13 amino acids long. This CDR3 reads CASSYKGGNEQFF. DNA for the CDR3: TGTGCCAGCAGTTACAAGGGGGGCAATGAGCAGTTCTTC.

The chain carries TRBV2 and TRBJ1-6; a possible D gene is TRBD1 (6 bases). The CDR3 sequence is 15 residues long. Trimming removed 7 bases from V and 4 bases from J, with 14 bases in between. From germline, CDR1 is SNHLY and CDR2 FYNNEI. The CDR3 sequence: CASIFSTGYNSPLHF. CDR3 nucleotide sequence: TGTGCCAGCATTTTTTCCACAGGGTATAATTCACCCCTCCACTTT.

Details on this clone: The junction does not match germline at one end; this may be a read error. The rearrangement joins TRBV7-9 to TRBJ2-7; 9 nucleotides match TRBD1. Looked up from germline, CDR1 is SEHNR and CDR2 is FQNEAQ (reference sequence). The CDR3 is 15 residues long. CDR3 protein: CASSLAGTGSYEQYF. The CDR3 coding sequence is TGTGCCAGCAGCCTAGCCGGGACAGGGTCATACGAGCAGTACTTC.

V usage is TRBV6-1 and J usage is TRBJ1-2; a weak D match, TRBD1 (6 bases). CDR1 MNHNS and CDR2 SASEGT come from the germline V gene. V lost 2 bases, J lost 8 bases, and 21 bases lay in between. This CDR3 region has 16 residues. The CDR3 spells CASSELAGVGFRGYTF. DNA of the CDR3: TGTGCCAGCAGTGAACTGGCAGGGGTTGGGTTTCGAGGCTACACCTTC.

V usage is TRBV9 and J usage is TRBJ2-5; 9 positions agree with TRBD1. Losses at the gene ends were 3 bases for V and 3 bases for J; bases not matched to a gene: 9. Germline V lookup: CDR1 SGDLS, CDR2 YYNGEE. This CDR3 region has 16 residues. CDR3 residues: CASSAGQGTHKETQYF. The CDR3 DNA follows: TGTGCCAGCAGCGCGGGACAGGGCACTCACAAAGAGACCCAGTACTTC. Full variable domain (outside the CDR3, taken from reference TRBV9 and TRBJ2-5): DSGVTQTPKHLITATGQRVTLRCSPRSGDLSVYWYQQSLDQGLQFLIQYYNGEERAKGNILERFSAQQFPDLHSELNLSSLELGDSALYFCASSAGQGTHKETQYFGPGTRLLVL.

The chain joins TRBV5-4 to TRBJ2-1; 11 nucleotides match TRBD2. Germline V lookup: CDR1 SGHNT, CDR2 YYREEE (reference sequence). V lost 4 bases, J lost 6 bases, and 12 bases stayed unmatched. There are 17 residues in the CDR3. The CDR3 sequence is CASSPYPSGGTINEQFF. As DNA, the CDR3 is TGTGCCAGCAGCCCATATCCTAGCGGGGGGACGATCAATGAGCAGTTCTTC.

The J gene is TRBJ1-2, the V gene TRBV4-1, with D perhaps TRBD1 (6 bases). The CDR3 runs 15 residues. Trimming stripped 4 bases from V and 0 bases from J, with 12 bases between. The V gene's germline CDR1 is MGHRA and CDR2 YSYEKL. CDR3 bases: TGCGCCAGCAGCCCAGACAGGAATGCTAACTATGGCTACACCTTC. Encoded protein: CASSPDRNANYGYTF.

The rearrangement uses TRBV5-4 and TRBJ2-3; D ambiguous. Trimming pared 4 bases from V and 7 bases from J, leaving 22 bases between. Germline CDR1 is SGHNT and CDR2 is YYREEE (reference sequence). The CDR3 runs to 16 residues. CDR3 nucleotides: TGTGCCAGCAGCCCAACATCGGACCCGTCCGCAAATACGCAGTATTTT. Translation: CASSPTSDPSANTQYF. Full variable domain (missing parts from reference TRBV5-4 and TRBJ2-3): ETGVTQSPTHLIKTRGQQVTLRCSSQSGHNTVSWYQQALGQGPQFIFQYYREEENGRGNFPPRFSGLQFPNYSSELNVNALELDDSALYLCASSPTSDPSANTQYFGPGTRLTVL.

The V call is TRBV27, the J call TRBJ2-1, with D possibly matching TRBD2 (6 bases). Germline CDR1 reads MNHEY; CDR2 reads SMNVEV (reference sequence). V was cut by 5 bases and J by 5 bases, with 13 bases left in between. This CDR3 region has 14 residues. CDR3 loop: CASSATLANNEQFF. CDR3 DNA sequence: TGTGCCAGCAGTGCAACTCTAGCGAACAATGAGCAGTTCTTC.

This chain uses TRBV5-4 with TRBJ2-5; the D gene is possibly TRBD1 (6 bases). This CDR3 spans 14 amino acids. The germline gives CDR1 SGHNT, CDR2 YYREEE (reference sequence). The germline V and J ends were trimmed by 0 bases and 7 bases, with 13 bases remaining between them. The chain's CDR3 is CASSLAQGVGTQYF. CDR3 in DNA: TGTGCCAGCAGCTTGGCACAGGGTGTGGGGACCCAGTACTTC.